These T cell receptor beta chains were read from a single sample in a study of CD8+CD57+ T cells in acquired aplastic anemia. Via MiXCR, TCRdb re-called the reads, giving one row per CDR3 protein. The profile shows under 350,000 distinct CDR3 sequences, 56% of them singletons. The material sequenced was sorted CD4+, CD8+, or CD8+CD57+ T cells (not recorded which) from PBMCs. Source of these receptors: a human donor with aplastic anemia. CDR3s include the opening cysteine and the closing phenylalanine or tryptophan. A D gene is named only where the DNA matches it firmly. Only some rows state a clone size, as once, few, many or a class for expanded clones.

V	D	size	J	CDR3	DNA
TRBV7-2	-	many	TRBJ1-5	CASSRRNQPQHF	TGTGCCAGCAGTAGAAGAAATCAGCCCCAGCATTTT
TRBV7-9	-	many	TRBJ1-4	CASSSEERLFF	TGTGCCAGCAGCTCTGAAGAAAGGCTGTTTTTT
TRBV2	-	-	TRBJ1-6	CASSSQGFYNSPLHF	TGTGCCAGCAGCTCACAGGGTTTCTATAATTCACCCCTCCACTTT
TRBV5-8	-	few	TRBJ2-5	CASSFRAETQYF	TGTGCCAGCAGCTTCAGGGCGGAGACCCAGTACTTC
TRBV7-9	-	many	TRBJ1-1	CASSLRQGGTEAFF	TGTGCCAGCAGCTTGAGGCAGGGTGGCACTGAAGCTTTCTTT
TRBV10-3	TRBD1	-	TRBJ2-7	CAISGSQGAYEQYF	TGTGCCATCAGTGGGTCACAGGGGGCCTACGAGCAGTACTTC
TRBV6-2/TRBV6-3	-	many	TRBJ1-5	CASSLGPANNQPQHF	TGTGCCAGCAGCCTTGGACCGGCTAACAATCAGCCCCAGCATTTT
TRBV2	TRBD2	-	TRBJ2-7	CASSEATGLAGLPTYEQYF	TGTGCCAGCAGTGAAGCGACGGGACTAGCGGGACTACCAACCTACGAGCAGTACTTC
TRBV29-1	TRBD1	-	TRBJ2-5	CSVEGGQGTGETQYF	TGCAGCGTTGAAGGGGGACAGGGTACGGGAGAGACCCAGTACTTC
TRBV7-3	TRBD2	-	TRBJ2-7	CASSYSPTSGAYEQYF	TGTGCCAGCAGCTACAGCCCCACTAGCGGGGCGTACGAGCAGTACTTC
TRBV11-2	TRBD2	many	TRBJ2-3	CASSSHGGGGDTQYF	TGTGCCAGCAGCTCCCATGGCGGGGGTGGAGATACGCAGTATTTT
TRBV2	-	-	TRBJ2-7	CASSEGGSTWEQYF	TGTGCCAGCAGTGAGGGCGGCTCCACGTGGGAGCAGTACTTC
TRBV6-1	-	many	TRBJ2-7	CASTQDSYEQYF	TGTGCCAGCACTCAGGACTCCTACGAGCAGTACTTC
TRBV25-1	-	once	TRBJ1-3	CASSQETPPTGDTIYF	TGTGCCAGCAGCCAAGAAACCCCGCCCACTGGAGACACCATATATTTT
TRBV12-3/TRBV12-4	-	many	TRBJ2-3	CASSSSISDTQYF	TGTGCCAGCAGCTCTTCAATATCAGATACGCAGTATTTT
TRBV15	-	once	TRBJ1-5	CATSRFPLDESYQPQHF	TGTGCCACCAGCAGATTCCCCCTGGACGAATCTTATCAGCCCCAGCATTTT
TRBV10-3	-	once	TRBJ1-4	CASSLSGINEKLFF	TGTGCCAGCAGTTTATCAGGGATTAATGAAAAACTGTTTTTT
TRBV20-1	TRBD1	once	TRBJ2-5	CSAAGQGAETQYF	TGCAGTGCTGCGGGACAGGGGGCCGAGACCCAGTACTTC
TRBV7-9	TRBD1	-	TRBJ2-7	CASSQALGTGAYEQYF	TGTGCCAGCAGCCAAGCCCTCGGGACAGGAGCTTACGAGCAGTACTTC
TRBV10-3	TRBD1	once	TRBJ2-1	CAIKRTGGRDEQLF	TGTGCCATCAAGAGGACAGGGGGTAGGGATGAGCAGCTCTTC
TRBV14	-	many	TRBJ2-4	CASARRGGQNIQYF	TGTGCCAGCGCGAGGAGGGGGGGTCAGAACATTCAGTACTTC
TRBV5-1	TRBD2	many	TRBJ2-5	CASSFSGGAETQYF	TGCGCCAGCAGTTTTAGCGGGGGGGCAGAGACCCAGTACTTC
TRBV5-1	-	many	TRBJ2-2	CASSAFTSNTGELFF	TGCGCCAGCAGCGCCTTTACTAGTAACACCGGGGAGCTGTTTTTT
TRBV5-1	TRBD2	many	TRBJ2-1	CASSETSVATNEQFF	TGCGCCAGCAGCGAGACTAGCGTGGCGACCAATGAGCAGTTCTTC
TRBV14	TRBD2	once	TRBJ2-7	CASSQVLAGSEQYF	TGTGCCAGCAGCCAAGTCCTAGCGGGATCCGAGCAGTACTTC
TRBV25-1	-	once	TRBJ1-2	CASSSRASKGYTF	TGTGCCAGCAGTTCCCGGGCCAGCAAGGGCTACACCTTC
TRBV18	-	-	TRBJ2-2	CASSPPLSRGSTGELFF	TGTGCCAGCTCACCACCTTTGAGTCGAGGGAGCACCGGGGAGCTGTTTTTT
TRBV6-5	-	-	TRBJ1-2	CASSYYGGGYTF	TGTGCCAGCAGTTACTACGGAGGGGGCTACACCTTC
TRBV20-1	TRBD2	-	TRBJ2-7	CSADPLRGRDYEQYF	TGCAGTGCTGACCCCCTGCGCGGGAGGGACTACGAGCAGTACTTC
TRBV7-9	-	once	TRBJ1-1	CASSLSVNAEAFF	TGTGCCAGCAGCTTATCAGTAAACGCTGAAGCTTTCTTT
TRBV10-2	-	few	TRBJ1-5	CASTDSSNQPQHF	TGCGCCAGTACAGACAGCTCTAATCAGCCCCAGCATTTT
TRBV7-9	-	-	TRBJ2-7	CASSGNTYEQYF	TGTGCCAGCAGCGGCAACACCTACGAGCAGTACTTC
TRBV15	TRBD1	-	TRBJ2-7	CATQPGQGLEQYF	TGTGCCACACAACCGGGACAGGGACTCGAGCAGTACTTC
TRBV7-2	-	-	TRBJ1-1	CASSDVDRNTEAFF	TGTGCCAGCAGCGATGTCGACAGAAACACTGAAGCTTTCTTT
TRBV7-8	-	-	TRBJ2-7	CASSFHRLGRYEQYF	TGTGCCAGCAGCTTCCACAGGTTAGGTCGCTACGAGCAGTACTTC
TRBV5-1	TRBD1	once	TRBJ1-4	CASSSGQGGGKLFF	TGCGCCAGCAGCTCTGGACAGGGCGGTGGAAAACTGTTTTTT
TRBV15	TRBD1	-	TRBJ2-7	CATSIETGGSYEQYF	TGTGCCACCAGCATCGAGACAGGGGGTTCGTACGAGCAGTACTTC
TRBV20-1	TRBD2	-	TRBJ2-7	CSALAGTSGGRFLYEQYF	TGCAGTGCTCTCGCCGGGACTAGCGGGGGAAGATTTCTCTACGAGCAGTACTTC
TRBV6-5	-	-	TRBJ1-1	CASSGAGANTEAFF	TGTGCCAGCAGTGGAGCAGGGGCGAACACTGAAGCTTTCTTT
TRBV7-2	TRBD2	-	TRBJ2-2	CASGLVSGGVKLFF	TGTGCCAGCGGCTTAGTTAGCGGGGGGGTTAAGCTGTTTTTT
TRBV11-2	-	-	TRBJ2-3	CASSRQYRATDTQYF	TGTGCCAGCAGCCGACAGTATCGGGCCACAGATACGCAGTATTTT
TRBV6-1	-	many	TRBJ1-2	CALAAGGTNYGYTF	TGTGCCTTAGCGGCGGGGGGAACTAACTATGGCTACACCTTC
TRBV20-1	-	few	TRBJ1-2	CSARWEGHGYTF	TGCAGTGCTAGGTGGGAAGGACATGGCTACACCTTC
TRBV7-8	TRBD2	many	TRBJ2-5	CASSLRTSGRLETQYF	TGTGCCAGCAGCCTTAGGACTAGCGGGAGGCTTGAGACCCAGTACTTC
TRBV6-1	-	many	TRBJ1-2	CASSEGWSTDGYTF	TGTGCCAGCAGTGAAGGATGGTCAACGGATGGCTACACCTTC
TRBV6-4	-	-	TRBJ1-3	CASKTGRSGNTIYF	TGTGCCAGCAAAACAGGGCGAAGTGGAAACACCATATATTTT
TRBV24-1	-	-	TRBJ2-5	CATSGVTGRSQRDNQETQYF	TGTGCCACCAGTGGAGTTACGGGAAGGTCCCAGAGAGACAACCAAGAGACCCAGTACTTC
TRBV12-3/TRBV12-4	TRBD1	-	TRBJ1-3	CASSLSQGAAGNTIYF	TGTGCCAGCAGCTTGAGCCAGGGGGCGGCTGGAAACACCATATATTTT
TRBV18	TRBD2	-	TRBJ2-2	CASSPRTSGGNTGELFF	TGTGCCAGCTCACCAAGGACTAGCGGGGGCAACACCGGGGAGCTGTTTTTT
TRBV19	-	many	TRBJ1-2	CASSISAGNTNYGYTF	TGTGCCAGTAGTATTTCGGCAGGGAATACTAACTATGGCTACACCTTC